This paragraph reports one TCR beta chain. Clones were sequenced by immunoSEQ multiplex PCR, and TCRdb holds only the in-frame ones, with some missing. The sample includes roughly 110,000 clones, 88% of them seen just once. The data belong to a study of cytomegalovirus exposure and HLA in healthy donors. Germline CDR1 reads MNHNS; CDR2 reads SASEGT. The CDR3 is made up of 13 amino acids. V was trimmed by 8 bases and J by 4 bases, leaving 14 bases between them. The V gene is TRBV6-1, the J gene TRBJ1-2; D unclear. The specimen was PBMCs. The TCR was taken from a woman in her late teens or twenties in good health and CMV-seropositive. CDR3: CASGQSGPYGYTF. CDR3 DNA sequence: TGTGCCAGCGGGCAGTCAGGCCCCTATGGCTACACCTTC.